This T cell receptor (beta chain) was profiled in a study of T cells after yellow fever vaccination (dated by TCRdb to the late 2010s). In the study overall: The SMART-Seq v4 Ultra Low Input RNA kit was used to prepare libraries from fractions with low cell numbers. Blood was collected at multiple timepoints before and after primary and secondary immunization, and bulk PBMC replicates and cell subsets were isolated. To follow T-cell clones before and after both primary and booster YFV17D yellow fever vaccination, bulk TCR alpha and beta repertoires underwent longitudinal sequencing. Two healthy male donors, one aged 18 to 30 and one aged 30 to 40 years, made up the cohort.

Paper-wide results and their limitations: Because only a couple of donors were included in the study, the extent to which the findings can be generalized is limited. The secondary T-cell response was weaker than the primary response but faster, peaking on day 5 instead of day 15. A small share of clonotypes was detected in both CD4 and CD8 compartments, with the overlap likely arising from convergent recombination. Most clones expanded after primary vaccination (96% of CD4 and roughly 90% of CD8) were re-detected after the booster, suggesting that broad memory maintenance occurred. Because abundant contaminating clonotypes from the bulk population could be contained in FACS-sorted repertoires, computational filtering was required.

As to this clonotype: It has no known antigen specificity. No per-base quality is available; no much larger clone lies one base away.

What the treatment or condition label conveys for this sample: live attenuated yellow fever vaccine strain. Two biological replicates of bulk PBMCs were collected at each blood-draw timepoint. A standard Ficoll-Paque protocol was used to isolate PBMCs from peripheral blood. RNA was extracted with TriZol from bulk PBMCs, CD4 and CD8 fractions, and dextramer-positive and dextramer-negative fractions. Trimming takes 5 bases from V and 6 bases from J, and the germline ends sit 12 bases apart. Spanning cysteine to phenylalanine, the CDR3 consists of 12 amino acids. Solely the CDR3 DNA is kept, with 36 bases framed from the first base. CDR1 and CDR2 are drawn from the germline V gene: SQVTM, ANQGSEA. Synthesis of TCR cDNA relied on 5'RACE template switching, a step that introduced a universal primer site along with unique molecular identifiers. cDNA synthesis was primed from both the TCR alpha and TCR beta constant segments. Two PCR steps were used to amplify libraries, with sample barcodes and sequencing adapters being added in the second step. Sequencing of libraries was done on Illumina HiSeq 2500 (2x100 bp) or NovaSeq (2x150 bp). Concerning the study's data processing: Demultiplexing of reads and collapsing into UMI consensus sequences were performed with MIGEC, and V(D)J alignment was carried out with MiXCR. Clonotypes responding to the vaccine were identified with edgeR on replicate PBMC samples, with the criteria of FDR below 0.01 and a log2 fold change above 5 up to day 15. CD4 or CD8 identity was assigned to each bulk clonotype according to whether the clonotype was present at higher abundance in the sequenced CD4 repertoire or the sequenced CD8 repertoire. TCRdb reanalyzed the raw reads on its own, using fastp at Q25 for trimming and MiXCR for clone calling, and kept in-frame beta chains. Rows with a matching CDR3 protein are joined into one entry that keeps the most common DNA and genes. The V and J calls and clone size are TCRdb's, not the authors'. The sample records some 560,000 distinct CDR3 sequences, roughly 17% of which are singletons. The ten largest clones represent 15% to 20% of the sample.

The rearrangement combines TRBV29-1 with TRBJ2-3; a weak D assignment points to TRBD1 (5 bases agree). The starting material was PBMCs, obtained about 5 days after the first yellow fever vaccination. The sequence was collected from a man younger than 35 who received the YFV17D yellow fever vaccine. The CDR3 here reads CSVQAGKDTQYF. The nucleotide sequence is TGCAGCGTTCAAGCAGGGAAGGATACGCAGTATTTT.